This TCR beta chain was sequenced during a study of cytomegalovirus exposure and HLA in healthy donors. Study-level findings and limits: In a later analysis, specific HLA alleles were associated with approximately 16,000 TCR beta sequences at a 0.05 false discovery rate. For cytomegalovirus status, the classifier reportedly gave diagnoses with high specificity and sensitivity. TRBV6-2, TRBV6-3 and some other V segments were excluded as indistinguishable.

It was with 60 Vbeta and 13 Jbeta primers that the PCR ran. Profiling relied on immunoSEQ multiplex PCR, and the TCRdb table lists in-frame clones only, not all of them. The data show some 79,000 clones, with 55% to 70% seen just once and about 15% held by the top ten. Germline lookup yields CDR1 MNHEY and CDR2 SMNVEV (reference sequence). The CDR3 totals 12 residues. Deletions cut 2 bases from V and 4 bases from J, with 6 bases between. Comments on this clone: Its cognate antigen is unknown.

The TCR sequence derives from a woman aged 40 to 49 in good health and CMV-seropositive. The rearrangement links TRBV27 to TRBJ2-7, with D uncertain. The sample consisted of PBMCs. The CDR3 DNA sequence: TGTGCCAGCAGTTTAATTTATTACGAGCAGTACTTC. Its translation: CASSLIYYEQYF.